This T cell receptor (beta chain) is from a study of spatial heterogeneity in lung cancer. Every TCR cDNA molecule bore a unique molecular identifier. TCRdb analysed the 5' RACE reads with MiXCR anew, one entry per CDR3 protein. The table includes about 110,000 distinct CDR3 sequences, 10% to 11% detected once. The CDR3 extends over 14 amino acids. Trimming cost V 5 bases and J 5 bases, with 13 bases left between them. In germline, CDR1 is SGHRS, CDR2 YFSETQ. Regarding time point: blood at routine non-recurrence follow-up after resection. Material for sequencing was whole RNA from tumor, nontumor lung or frozen PBMC, left unsorted.

The sample in question was PBMCs, obtained at follow-up. The TCR comes from a female donor with early-stage non-small cell lung cancer. The V gene is TRBV5-1, the J gene TRBJ2-2, with D tentatively TRBD2 (5 bases). CDR3 amino acids: CASRPGSGTGELFF. The CDR3 DNA is TGCGCCAGCAGACCGGGATCGGGTACCGGGGAGCTGTTTTTT.